Listed below are T cell receptor beta chains from one sample, sequenced in a study of blood T cell repertoires in COVID-19. Clones were sequenced by immunoSEQ multiplex PCR, and TCRdb holds only the in-frame ones, with some missing. This repertoire shows roughly 300,000 clones, 65% to 90% found once; its top ten account for around 7.2%. Sequencing was carried out using peripheral blood. The receptors derive from a human donor in a cohort sampled during active COVID-19. Each CDR3 is given with its conserved first and last residue. A D gene is named only where the DNA matches it firmly. Size is omitted from some rows. Given values are once, few, many or a class for expanded clones.

clone_size j_call v_call d_call cdr3_aa cdr3_nt
- TRBJ1-6 TRBV27 - CASSSRAANSPLHF TGTGCCAGCAGTTCGAGGGCAGCCAATTCACCCCTCCACTTT
- TRBJ2-5 TRBV5-1 TRBD2 CASSWTGTSHQETQYF TGCGCCAGCAGCTGGACCGGGACTAGCCACCAAGAGACCCAGTACTTC
- TRBJ1-1 TRBV2 - CASNGFTEAFF TGTGCCAGCAACGGTTTTACTGAAGCTTTCTTT
- TRBJ2-5 TRBV6-5 TRBD2 CASRKLAGGQETQYF TGTGCCAGCAGAAAACTAGCGGGGGGGCAAGAGACCCAGTACTTC
- TRBJ2-7 TRBV11-3 TRBD2 CASSHTTSGGYEQYF TGTGCCAGCAGTCACACGACTAGCGGGGGATACGAGCAGTACTTC
- TRBJ1-5 TRBV19 TRBD1 CASSTGTALTNQPQHF TGTGCCAGTAGTACCGGGACAGCTCTGACCAATCAGCCCCAGCATTTT
few TRBJ1-1 TRBV14 - CASSIRGTEAFF TGTGCCAGCAGCATCAGGGGAACTGAAGCTTTCTTT
- TRBJ1-2 TRBV19 - CASSRGILYTF TGTGCCAGTAGTCGGGGGATCCTCTACACCTTC
- TRBJ2-2 TRBV19 TRBD1 CASSMPQGETTGELFF TGTGCCAGTAGTATGCCCCAGGGGGAAACCACCGGGGAGCTGTTTTTT
- TRBJ1-2 TRBV3-1/TRBV3-2 - CASSHDSRIYGYTF TGTGCCAGCAGCCATGACAGCCGGATCTATGGCTACACCTTC
- TRBJ2-3 TRBV12-5 - CASGPGQITDTQYF TGTGCTAGTGGCCCGGGACAAATCACAGATACGCAGTATTTT
- TRBJ1-6 TRBV2 TRBD1 CASSLTGGNSPLHF TGTGCCAGCAGCTTGACAGGGGGCAATTCACCCCTCCACTTT
- TRBJ1-5 TRBV7-2 TRBD1 CASSGQGNQPQHF TGTGCCAGCAGCGGACAGGGCAATCAGCCCCAGCATTTT
- TRBJ1-5 TRBV30 - CAWGLNSNQPQHF TGTGCCTGGGGCCTTAATAGCAATCAGCCCCAGCATTTT
- TRBJ2-7 TRBV13 - CASSLGRVYEQYF TGTGCCAGCAGCTTAGGCCGGGTCTACGAGCAGTACTTC
- TRBJ2-4 TRBV29-1 - CSVVQAPKNIQYF TGCAGCGTTGTTCAGGCCCCCAAAAACATTCAGTACTTC
- TRBJ1-4 TRBV4-1 TRBD1 CASSLPGQGNEKLFF TGCGCCAGCAGCCTCCCGGGACAGGGAAATGAAAAACTGTTTTTT
- TRBJ1-2 TRBV7-2 TRBD1 CASSPTGTGPYGYTF TGTGCCAGCAGCCCAACCGGGACAGGACCTTATGGCTACACCTTC
- TRBJ1-2 TRBV3-1/TRBV3-2 - CASSQVLYGYTF TGTGCCAGCAGCCAAGTTCTCTATGGCTACACCTTC
- TRBJ2-2 TRBV6-5 - CASSSPDYTGELFF TGTGCCAGCAGTTCACCCGACTACACCGGGGAGCTGTTTTTT
once TRBJ1-2 TRBV12-5 - CASSLKGGDYGYTF TGTGCTAGTTCGCTCAAAGGGGGAGACTATGGCTACACCTTC
- TRBJ1-5 TRBV27 TRBD1 CASSFTGGYQPQHF TGTGCCAGCAGTTTCACAGGGGGCTATCAGCCCCAGCATTTT
- TRBJ1-2 TRBV24-1 - CATGKGANYGYTF TGTGCCACCGGGAAAGGGGCTAACTATGGCTACACCTTC
- TRBJ2-3 TRBV7-3 - CASSLGRKRDTQYF TGTGCCAGCAGCCTGGGCCGTAAAAGAGATACGCAGTATTTT
once TRBJ1-2 TRBV29-1 - CSALTHVQSNGYTF TGCAGCGCCCTCACCCACGTACAGTCCAATGGCTACACCTTC